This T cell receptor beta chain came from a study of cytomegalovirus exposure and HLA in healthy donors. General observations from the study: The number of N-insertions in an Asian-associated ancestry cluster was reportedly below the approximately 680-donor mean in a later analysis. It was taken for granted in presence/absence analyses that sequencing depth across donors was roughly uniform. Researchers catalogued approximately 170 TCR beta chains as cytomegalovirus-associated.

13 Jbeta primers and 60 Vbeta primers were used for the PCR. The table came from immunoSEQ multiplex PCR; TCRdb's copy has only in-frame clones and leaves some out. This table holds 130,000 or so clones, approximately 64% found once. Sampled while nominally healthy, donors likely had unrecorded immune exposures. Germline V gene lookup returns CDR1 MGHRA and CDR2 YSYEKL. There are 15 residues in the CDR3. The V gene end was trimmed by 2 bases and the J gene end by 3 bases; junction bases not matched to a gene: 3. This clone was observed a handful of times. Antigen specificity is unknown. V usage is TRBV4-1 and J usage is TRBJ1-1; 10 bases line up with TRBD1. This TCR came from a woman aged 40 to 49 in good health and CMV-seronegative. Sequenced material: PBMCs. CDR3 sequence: CASSQSGTGDTEAFF. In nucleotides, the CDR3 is TGCGCCAGCAGCCAATCCGGGACAGGGGACACTGAAGCTTTCTTT.